This T cell receptor (beta chain) was captured by sequencing in a study of shared clonotypes between healthy human individuals. Produced via immunoSEQ multiplex PCR; TCRdb's table is partial and in-frame only. Here the sample spans approximately 740,000 clones, approximately 79% being singletons. With V trimmed by 3 bases and J by 6 bases, 11 bases remained unmatched. This CDR3 comprises 18 residues. Germline V gene lookup returns CDR1 MGHRA and CDR2 YSYEKL. The sequencing sample was made of memory CD4+ T cells sorted from blood. Regarding subset: CD45RA-negative fraction. V and J are TRBV4-1 and TRBJ2-2, with TRBD2 matching 12 bases. The clonotype originates from a young woman in good health. The CDR3 spells CASSQAPGLAGNAGELFF. CDR3 nucleotides: TGCGCCAGCAGCCAGGCACCAGGACTAGCGGGAAACGCCGGGGAGCTGTTTTTT.